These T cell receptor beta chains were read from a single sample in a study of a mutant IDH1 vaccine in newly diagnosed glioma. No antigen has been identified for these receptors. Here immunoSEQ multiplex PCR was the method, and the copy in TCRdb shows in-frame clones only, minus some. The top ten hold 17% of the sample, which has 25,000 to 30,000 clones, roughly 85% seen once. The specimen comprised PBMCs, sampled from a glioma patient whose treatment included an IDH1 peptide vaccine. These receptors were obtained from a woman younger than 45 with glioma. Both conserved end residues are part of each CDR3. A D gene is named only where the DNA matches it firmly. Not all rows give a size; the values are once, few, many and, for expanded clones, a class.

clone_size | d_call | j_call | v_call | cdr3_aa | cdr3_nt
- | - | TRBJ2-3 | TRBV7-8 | CASRFDAWREGYTQYF | TGTGCCAGCAGGTTTGACGCGTGGAGGGAAGGGTACACGCAGTATTTT
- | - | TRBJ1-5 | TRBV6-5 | CASKRGDDQPQHF | TGTGCCAGCAAGAGGGGGGATGATCAGCCCCAGCATTTT
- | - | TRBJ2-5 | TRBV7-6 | CASSFGQRAPLETQYF | TGTGCCAGCAGTTTCGGACAGCGCGCCCCTCTAGAGACCCAGTACTTC
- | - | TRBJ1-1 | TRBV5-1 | CASSPEGGYWNTEAFF | TGCGCCAGCAGCCCAGAGGGGGGTTATTGGAACACTGAAGCTTTCTTT
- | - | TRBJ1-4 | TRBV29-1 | CSVEKGKLFF | TGCAGCGTTGAAAAGGGAAAACTGTTTTTT
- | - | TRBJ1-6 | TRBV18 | CASSVDWGGPLHF | TGTGCCAGCTCGGTGGATTGGGGGGGACCCCTCCACTTT
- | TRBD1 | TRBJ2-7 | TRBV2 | CAARDRGREQYF | TGTGCCGCCCGGGACAGGGGCCGGGAGCAGTACTTC
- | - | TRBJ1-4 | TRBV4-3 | CASSQAGQQGEKLFF | TGCGCCAGCAGCCAAGCGGGACAACAGGGCGAAAAACTGTTTTTT
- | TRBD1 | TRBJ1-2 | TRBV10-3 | CAISGDQQGLGGYTF | TGTGCCATCAGTGGTGATCAACAGGGGTTAGGGGGCTACACCTTC
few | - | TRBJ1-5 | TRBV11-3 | CASSFQDRRGQPQHF | TGTGCCAGCAGCTTCCAAGACAGGCGAGGTCAGCCCCAGCATTTT
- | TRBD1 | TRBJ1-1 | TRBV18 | CASSSDRGGTEAFF | TGTGCCAGCTCATCGGACAGGGGGGGTACTGAAGCTTTCTTT
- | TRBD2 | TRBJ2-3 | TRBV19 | CASSPRTSGGPQYF | TGTGCCAGTAGTCCCCGGACTAGCGGAGGTCCGCAGTATTTT
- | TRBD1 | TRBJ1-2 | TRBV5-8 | CASSSALGQYGYTF | TGTGCCAGCAGCTCGGCCTTGGGACAGTATGGCTACACCTTC
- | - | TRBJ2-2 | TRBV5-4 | CASSRKGGRNTGELFF | TGTGCCAGCAGCCGGAAGGGTGGTCGGAACACCGGGGAGCTGTTTTTT
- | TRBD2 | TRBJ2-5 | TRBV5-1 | CASKTSGGEQETQYF | TGCGCCAGCAAAACTAGCGGGGGGGAACAAGAGACCCAGTACTTC
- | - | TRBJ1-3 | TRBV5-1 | CASSLGDISGNTIYF | TGCGCCAGCAGCTTGGGGGACATCTCTGGAAACACCATATATTTT
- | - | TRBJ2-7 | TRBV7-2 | CASSLARGTSYEQYF | TGTGCCAGCAGCTTAGCGCGGGGCACGTCCTACGAGCAGTACTTC
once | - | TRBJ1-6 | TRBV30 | CAWSVGGYGPYNSPLHF | TGTGCCTGGAGTGTTGGAGGGTATGGGCCCTATAATTCACCCCTCCACTTT
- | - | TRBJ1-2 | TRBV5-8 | CASSLEHGYTF | TGTGCCAGCAGCTTGGAACATGGCTACACCTTC
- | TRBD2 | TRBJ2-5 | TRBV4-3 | CASSRRGTSGQETQYF | TGCGCCAGCAGCCGACGGGGGACTAGCGGCCAAGAGACCCAGTACTTC
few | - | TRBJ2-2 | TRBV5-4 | CASSRQVSTGELFF | TGTGCCAGCAGTCGACAGGTCTCGACCGGGGAGCTGTTTTTT
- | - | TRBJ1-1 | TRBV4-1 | CASSSPTLNTEAFF | TGCGCCAGCAGCTCCCCTACCCTGAACACTGAAGCTTTCTTT
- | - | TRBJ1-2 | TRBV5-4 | CASSPAGEVYGYTF | TGTGCCAGCAGCCCGGCCGGGGAGGTCTATGGCTACACCTTC
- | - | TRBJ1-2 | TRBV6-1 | CASDGNYGYTF | TGTGCCAGCGACGGTAACTATGGCTACACCTTC
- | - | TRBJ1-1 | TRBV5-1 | CASSWTPDTEAFF | TGCGCCAGCAGCTGGACACCTGACACTGAAGCTTTCTTT
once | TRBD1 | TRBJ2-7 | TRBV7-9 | CASSSTTGTGGRFSYEQYF | TGTGCCAGCAGCTCCACAACCGGGACAGGGGGGCGTTTCTCCTACGAGCAGTACTTC
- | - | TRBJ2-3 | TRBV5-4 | CASSLAGGGPGDTQYF | TGTGCCAGCAGCTTGGCCGGGGGAGGCCCCGGGGATACGCAGTATTTT
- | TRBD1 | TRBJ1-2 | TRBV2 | CASSGRQGSDGYTF | TGTGCCAGCAGTGGTCGACAGGGGTCGGATGGCTACACCTTC
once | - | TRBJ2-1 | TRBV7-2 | CASSPLGGVFGEQFF | TGTGCCAGCAGCCCCCTCGGCGGCGTTTTCGGGGAGCAGTTCTTC
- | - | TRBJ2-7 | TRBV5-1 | CASSWVGLAYEQYF | TGCGCCAGCAGCTGGGTGGGGCTCGCCTACGAGCAGTACTTC
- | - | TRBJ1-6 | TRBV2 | CASSESFDIAGNSPLHF | TGTGCCAGCAGTGAATCCTTCGACATCGCGGGTAATTCACCCCTCCACTTT
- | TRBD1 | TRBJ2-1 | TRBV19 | CASSTQAHRGSEQFF | TGTGCCAGTAGTACCCAAGCACACAGGGGAAGTGAGCAGTTCTTC
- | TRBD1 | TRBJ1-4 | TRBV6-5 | CASSYSGQGAEKLFF | TGTGCCAGCAGTTACTCGGGACAGGGGGCTGAAAAACTGTTTTTT
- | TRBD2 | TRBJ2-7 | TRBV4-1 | CASSQWTSGTYEQYF | TGCGCCAGCAGCCAGTGGACTAGCGGAACCTACGAGCAGTACTTC
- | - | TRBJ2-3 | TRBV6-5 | CASRPDLSTDTQYF | TGTGCCAGCAGACCGGACTTGAGCACAGATACGCAGTATTTT
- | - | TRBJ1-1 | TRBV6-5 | CASSPPGGDTEAFF | TGTGCCAGCAGCCCCCCGGGTGGGGACACTGAAGCTTTCTTT
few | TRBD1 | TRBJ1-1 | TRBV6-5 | CASSDRATEAFF | TGTGCCAGCAGTGACAGGGCCACTGAAGCTTTCTTT
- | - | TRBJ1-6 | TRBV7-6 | CASSRDILAPLHF | TGTGCCAGCAGCCGGGACATCTTGGCACCCCTCCACTTT
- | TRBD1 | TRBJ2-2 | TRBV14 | CASSRRTGGSGGELFF | TGTGCCAGCAGCCGACGGACAGGGGGCTCAGGCGGGGAGCTGTTTTTT
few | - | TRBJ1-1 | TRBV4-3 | CASSQDRSLMNTEAFF | TGCGCCAGCAGCCAAGATCGGAGCCTGATGAACACTGAAGCTTTCTTT
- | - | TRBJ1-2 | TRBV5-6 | CASSLDRAGGYTF | TGTGCCAGCAGCTTGGACAGGGCGGGTGGCTACACCTTC
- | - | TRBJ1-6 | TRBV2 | CASSESDGQLNSPLHF | TGTGCCAGCAGTGAGTCAGACGGACAGTTAAATTCACCCCTCCACTTT
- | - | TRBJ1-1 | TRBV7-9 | CASSNVLNTEAFF | TGTGCCAGCAGCAACGTATTGAACACTGAAGCTTTCTTT
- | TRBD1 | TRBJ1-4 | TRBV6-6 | CASIDPNRDREKLFF | TGTGCCAGCATAGATCCTAACCGGGACAGAGAAAAACTGTTTTTT
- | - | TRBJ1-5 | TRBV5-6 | CASSRRNQPQHF | TGTGCCAGCAGCCGACGGAATCAGCCCCAGCATTTT
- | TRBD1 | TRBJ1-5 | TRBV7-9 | CASSPEGAQPQHF | TGTGCCAGCAGCCCTGAGGGGGCTCAGCCCCAGCATTTT
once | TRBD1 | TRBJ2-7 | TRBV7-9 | CASSLAGTVYEQYF | TGTGCCAGCAGCTTAGCTGGGACAGTCTACGAGCAGTACTTC
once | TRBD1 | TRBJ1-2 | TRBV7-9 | CASSSHPTGPGYTF | TGTGCCAGCAGCTCCCACCCGACAGGGCCTGGCTACACCTTC
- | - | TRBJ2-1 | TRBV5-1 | CPQETGATSFFYNEQFF | TGCCCCCAGGAGACAGGGGCGACTAGCTTCTTCTACAATGAGCAGTTCTTC
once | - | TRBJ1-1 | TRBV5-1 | CASSLEQANTEAFF | TGCGCCAGCAGCTTGGAGCAGGCGAACACTGAAGCTTTCTTT
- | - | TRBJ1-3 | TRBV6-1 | CASSPARPSGNTIYF | TGTGCCAGCAGTCCCGCCAGGCCGTCTGGAAACACCATATATTTT
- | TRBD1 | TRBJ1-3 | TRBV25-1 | CASSPQGGPGNTIYF | TGTGCCAGCAGTCCCCAGGGGGGACCTGGAAACACCATATATTTT
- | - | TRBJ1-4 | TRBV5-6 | CASTALGELATNEKLFF | TGTGCCAGCACCGCCCTGGGGGAGCTAGCAACTAATGAAAAACTGTTTTTT